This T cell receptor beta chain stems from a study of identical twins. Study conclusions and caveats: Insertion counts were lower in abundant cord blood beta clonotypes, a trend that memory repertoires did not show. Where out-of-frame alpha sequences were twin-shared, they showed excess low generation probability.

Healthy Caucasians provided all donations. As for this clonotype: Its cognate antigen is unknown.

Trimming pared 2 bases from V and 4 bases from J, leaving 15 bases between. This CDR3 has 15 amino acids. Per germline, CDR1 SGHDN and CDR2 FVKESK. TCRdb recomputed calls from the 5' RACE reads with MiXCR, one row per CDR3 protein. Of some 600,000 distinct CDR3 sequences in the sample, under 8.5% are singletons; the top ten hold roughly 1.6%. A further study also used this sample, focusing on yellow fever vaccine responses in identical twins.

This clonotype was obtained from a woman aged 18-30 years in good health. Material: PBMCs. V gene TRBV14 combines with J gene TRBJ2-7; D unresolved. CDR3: CASSQPTTLEYEQYF. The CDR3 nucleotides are TGTGCCAGCAGCCAACCGACGACTTTAGAGTACGAGCAGTACTTC.